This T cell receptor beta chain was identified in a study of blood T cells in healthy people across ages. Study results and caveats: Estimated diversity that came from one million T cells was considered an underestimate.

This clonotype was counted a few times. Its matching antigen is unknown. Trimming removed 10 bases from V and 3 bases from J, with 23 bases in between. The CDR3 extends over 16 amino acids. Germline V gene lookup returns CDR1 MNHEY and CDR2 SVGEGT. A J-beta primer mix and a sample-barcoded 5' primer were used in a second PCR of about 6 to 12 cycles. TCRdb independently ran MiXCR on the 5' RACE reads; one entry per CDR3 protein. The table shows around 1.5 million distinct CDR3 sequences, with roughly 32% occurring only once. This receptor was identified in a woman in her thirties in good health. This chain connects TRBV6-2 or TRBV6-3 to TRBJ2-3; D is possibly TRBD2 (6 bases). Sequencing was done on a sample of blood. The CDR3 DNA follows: TGTGCCACCACCGAAGATGGGGACTTTGGGACAGATACGCAGTATTTT. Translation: CATTEDGDFGTDTQYF.